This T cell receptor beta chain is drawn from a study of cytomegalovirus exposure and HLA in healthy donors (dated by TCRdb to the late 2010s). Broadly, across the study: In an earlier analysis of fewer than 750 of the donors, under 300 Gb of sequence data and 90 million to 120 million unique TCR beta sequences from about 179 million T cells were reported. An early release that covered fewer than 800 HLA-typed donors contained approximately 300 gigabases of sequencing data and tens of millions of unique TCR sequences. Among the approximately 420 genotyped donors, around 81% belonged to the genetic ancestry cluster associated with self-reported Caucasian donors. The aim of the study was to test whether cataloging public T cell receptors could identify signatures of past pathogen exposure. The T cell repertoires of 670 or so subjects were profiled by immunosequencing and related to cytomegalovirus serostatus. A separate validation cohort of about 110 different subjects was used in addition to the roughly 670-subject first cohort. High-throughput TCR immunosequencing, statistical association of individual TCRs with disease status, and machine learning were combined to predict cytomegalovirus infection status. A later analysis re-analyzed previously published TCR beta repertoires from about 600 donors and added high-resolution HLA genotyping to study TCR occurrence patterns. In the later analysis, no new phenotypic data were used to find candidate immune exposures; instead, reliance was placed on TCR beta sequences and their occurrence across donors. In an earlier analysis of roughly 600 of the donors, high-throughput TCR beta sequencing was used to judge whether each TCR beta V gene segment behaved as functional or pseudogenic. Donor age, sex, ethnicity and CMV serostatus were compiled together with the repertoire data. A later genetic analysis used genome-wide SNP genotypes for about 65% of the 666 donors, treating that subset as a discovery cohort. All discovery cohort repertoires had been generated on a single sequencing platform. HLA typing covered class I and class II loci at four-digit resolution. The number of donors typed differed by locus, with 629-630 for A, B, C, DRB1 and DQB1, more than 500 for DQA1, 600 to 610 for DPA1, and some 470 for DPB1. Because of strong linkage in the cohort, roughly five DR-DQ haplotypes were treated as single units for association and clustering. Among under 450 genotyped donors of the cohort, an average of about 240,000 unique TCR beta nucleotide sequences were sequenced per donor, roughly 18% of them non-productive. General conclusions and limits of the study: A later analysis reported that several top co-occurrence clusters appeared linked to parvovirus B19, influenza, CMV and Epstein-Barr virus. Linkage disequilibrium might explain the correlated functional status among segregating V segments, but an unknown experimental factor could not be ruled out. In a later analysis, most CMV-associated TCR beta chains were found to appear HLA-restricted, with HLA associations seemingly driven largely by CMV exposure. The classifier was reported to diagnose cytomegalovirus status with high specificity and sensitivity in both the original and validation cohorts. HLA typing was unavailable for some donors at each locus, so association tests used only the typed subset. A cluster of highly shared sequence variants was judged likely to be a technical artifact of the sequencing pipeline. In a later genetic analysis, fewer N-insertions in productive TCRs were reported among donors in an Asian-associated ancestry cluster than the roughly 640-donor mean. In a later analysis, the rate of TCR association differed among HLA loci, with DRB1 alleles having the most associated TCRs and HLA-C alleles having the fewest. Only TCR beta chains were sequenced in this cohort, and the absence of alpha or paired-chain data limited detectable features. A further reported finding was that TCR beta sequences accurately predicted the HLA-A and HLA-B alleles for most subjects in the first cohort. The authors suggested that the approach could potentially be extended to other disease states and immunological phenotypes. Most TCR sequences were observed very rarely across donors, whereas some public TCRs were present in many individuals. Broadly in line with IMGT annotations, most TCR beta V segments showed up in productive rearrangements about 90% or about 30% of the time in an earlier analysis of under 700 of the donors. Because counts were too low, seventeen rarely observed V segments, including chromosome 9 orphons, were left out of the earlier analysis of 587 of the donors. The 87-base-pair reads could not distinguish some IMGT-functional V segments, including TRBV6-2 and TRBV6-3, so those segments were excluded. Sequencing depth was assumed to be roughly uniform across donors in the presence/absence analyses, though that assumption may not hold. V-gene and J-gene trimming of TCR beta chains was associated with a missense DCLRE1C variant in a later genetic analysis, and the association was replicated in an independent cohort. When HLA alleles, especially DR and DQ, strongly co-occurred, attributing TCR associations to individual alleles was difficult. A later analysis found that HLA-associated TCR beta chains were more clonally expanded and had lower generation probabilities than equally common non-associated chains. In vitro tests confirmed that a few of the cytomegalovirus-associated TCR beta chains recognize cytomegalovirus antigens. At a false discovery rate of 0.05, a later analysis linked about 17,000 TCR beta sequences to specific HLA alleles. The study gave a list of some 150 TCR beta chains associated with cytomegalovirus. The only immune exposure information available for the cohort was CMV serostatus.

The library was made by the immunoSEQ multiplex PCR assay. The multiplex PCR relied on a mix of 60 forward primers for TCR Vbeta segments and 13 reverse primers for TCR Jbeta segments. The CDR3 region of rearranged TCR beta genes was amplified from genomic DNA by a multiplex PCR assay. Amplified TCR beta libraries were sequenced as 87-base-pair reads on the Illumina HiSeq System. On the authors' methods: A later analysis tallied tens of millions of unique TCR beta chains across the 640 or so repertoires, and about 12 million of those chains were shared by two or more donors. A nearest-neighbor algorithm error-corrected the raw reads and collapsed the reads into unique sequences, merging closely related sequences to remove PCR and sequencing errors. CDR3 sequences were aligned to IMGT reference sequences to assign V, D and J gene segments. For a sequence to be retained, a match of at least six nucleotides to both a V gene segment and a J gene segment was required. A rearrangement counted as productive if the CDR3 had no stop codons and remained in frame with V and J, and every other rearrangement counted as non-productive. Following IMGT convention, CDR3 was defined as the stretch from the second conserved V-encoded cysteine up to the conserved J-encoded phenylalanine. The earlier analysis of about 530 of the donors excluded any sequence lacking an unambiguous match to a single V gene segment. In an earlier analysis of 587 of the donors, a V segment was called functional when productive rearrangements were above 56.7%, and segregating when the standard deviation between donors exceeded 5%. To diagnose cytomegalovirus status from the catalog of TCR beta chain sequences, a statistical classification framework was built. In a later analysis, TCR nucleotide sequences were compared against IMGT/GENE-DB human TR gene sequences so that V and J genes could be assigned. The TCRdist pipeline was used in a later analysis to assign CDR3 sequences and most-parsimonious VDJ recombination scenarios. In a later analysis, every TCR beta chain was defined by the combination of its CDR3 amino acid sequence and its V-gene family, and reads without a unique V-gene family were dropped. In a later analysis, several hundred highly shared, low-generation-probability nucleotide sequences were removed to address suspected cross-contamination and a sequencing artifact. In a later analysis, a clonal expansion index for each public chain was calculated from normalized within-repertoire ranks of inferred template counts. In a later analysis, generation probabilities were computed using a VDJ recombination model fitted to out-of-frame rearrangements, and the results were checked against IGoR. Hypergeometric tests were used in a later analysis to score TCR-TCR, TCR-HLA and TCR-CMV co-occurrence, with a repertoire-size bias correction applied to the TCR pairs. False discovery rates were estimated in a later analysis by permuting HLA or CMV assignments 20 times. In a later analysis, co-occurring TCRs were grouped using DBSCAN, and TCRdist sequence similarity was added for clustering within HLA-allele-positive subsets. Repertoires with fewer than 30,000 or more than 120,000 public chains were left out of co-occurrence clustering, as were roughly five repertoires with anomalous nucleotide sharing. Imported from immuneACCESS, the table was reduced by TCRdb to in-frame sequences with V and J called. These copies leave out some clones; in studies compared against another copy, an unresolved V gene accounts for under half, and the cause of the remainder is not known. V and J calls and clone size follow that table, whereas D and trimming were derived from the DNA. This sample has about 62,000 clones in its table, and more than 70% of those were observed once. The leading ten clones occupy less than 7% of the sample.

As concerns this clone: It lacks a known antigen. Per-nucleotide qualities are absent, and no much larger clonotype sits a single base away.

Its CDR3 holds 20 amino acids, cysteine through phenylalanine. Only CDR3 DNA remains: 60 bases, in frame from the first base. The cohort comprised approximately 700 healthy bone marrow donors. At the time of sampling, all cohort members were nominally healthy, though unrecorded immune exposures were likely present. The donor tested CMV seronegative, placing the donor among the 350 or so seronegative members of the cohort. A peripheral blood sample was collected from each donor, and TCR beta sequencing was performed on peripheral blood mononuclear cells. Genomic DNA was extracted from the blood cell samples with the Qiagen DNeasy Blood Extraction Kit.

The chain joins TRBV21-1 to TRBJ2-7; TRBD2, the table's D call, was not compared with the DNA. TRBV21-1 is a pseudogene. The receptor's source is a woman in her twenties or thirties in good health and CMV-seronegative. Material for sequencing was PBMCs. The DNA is TGTGCCAGCAGCAAATCCAATGACTCCCTCCAACCGCCACACGCGGACGAGCAGTACTTC. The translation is CASSKSNDSLQPPHADEQYF.